This T cell receptor beta chain was found in a study of human T cells and chemical hapten exposure. Study-wide context: The patch tests put 0.01% DPC on the skin of the upper back and were read 6 days later.

Time point reported: patch test 3, about 24 weeks after DPC sensitization. Documented treatment: therapeutic diphenylcyclopropenone sensitization with weekly scalp DPC. People who gave samples had alopecia, were 18 to 70 years old, and were suitable for DPC. Each CDR3 protein gets one entry after TCRdb re-called the RACE reads with MiXCR. This sample has about 160,000 distinct CDR3 sequences, with 28% found just once. To note about this clonotype: Its antigen remains unidentified.

Study-level findings and limits: The formation of large CDR3 similarity clusters by expanded TCRs significantly exceeded that of controls. TCRs above 1 in 1000 frequency stayed constant with DPC sensitization.

The material was whole blood, obtained in connection with sensitization to the hapten diphenylcyclopropenone (DPC). The TCR comes from a woman aged 18-35 years with alopecia areata. Some clones in this sample may be carry-over from other donors' samples.

CDR3 amino acids: CASSAIDTQYF. The CDR3 DNA follows: TGTGCCAGCAGCGCGATAGATACGCAGTATTTT. This rearrangement joins TRBV9 to TRBJ2-3; no clear D gene. This CDR3 contains 11 residues. Trimming pared 3 bases from V and 5 bases from J, leaving 4 bases between. Per the germline V gene, CDR1 is SGDLS and CDR2 is YYNGEE. Complete variable domain (other parts from reference TRBV9 and TRBJ2-3): DSGVTQTPKHLITATGQRVTLRCSPRSGDLSVYWYQQSLDQGLQFLIQYYNGEERAKGNILERFSAQQFPDLHSELNLSSLELGDSALYFCASSAIDTQYFGPGTRLTVL.